This record looks at one T cell receptor beta chain sequence and its context. Its antigen remains unknown. Germline V CDR1 and CDR2: LGHDT, YNNKEL (reference sequence). CDR3 length: 14 residues. The V end lost 2 bases, the J end lost 7 bases, and 15 bases lay between the germline ends. This table comes from immunoSEQ multiplex PCR, and its TCRdb copy is limited to in-frame clones, with some not included. The sample lists 150,000 to 200,000 clones, around 90% occurring once. The data are from a study of T cell responses to AZD1222 COVID-19 vaccine. Study-level information: Second-dose intervals of approximately 4 or approximately 12 weeks were pooled. Overall study findings and caveats: Clonal diversity may have been underestimated, and the donors were mostly white British, with more females than males. CD4 TCRs linked to vaccination spanned spike, dominating at 160-218 and 743-854.

The genes are TRBV3-1 (or the pseudogene TRBV3-2) and TRBJ2-7; a weak D match, TRBD2 (6 bases). The receptor comes from an adult in good health. The input for sequencing was peripheral blood, taken on day 0 of AZD1222 vaccination. CDR3 nucleotides: TGTGCCAGCAGCCAAACCCCCGGTGGGGGGGAGCAGTACTTC. The encoded protein is CASSQTPGGGEQYF.